This TCR beta chain was recovered during a study of CD8 T cells in Susac syndrome. Background on the study: Blood was drawn from Susac syndrome patients while they were therapy-naive, on corticosteroids, or on intravenous immunoglobulin alone.

Germline-derived CDR1 and CDR2 are SQVTM and ANQGSEA. The ends were cut back, 7 bases at V and 0 bases at J, with 16 bases in the middle. The CDR3 consists of 15 residues. RNA, at about 0.5 to 1 ug, was reverse transcribed with random hexamers. TCRdb recomputed calls from the immunoSEQ multiplex PCR reads with MiXCR, one row per CDR3 protein. The repertoire has 110,000 to 150,000 distinct CDR3 sequences, approximately 96% of them found once; the top ten carry roughly 0.084%. The sequenced sample was CD4+ T cells from PBMCs. The rearrangement links TRBV29-1 to TRBJ2-1; D is undetermined. This sequence was found in a human donor with Susac syndrome. The CDR3 bases are TGCAGCGGGAACGTAGACTCCTACTCCTACAATGAGCAGTTCTTC. Protein product: CSGNVDSYSYNEQFF.